This T cell receptor (beta chain) was profiled in a study of T cell repertoires in cytomegalovirus infection. Turning to the study itself: Through public TCR beta signatures, both CMV infection and matching HLA type were indicated.

Overall study findings and caveats: HLA-C-restricted, CMV-specific TCR beta clonotypes were dominant ex vivo. Individuals carrying CMV plus the relevant HLA were identified by cumulative frequency of public TCR beta families.

TCRdb itself ran the reads through MiXCR, one entry per CDR3 protein. This sample carries approximately 400,000 distinct CDR3 sequences, approximately 31% of them seen once, and the ten largest clones take roughly 13%. The table lists this clonotype with a few counts. Its matching antigen is unknown. This CDR3 is built from 16 residues. Between the trimmed V and J ends, which lost 2 bases and 0 bases, there was a span of 10 bases. CDR1 is KGHDR, CDR2 SFDVKD, per germline. Sequencing was carried out using PBMCs. The genes are TRBV24-1 and TRBJ2-4; D is tentatively TRBD1 or TRBD2 (5 bases each). This receptor was obtained from a human donor in good health (CMV status not recorded). Some clones in this sample may be carry-over from other donors' samples. DNA for the CDR3: TGTGCCACCAGTGATTCCTCAGGGAGAGCCAAAAACATTCAGTACTTC. Its protein is CATSDSSGRAKNIQYF.